This T cell receptor (beta chain) comes out of a study of T cells in Graves' hyperthyroidism and ophthalmopathy. V gave up 0 bases and J gave up 6 bases; unmatched junction bases: 5. The germline CDR1 and CDR2 sequences are SGHKS and YYEKEE (reference sequence). The CDR3 covers 14 residues. Amplification of TCR beta CDR3 regions used RNA as the template. RT-PCR in the first round (using the HTBI primer set) targeted the TCR CDR3. TCRdb re-derived calls from the multiplex PCR reads in MiXCR, one entry per CDR3 protein. Of 650,000 to 750,000 distinct CDR3 sequences listed, 13% to 15% were seen once; the top ten hold roughly a tenth.

Sequenced input: blood. The source is a woman between 18 and 29 years old with Graves' hyperthyroidism. The chain links TRBV5-5 to TRBJ2-7; 8 bases are shared with TRBD1. CDR3: CASSLGDRPAEQYF. CDR3 DNA: TGTGCCAGCAGCTTGGGGGACAGGCCCGCCGAGCAGTACTTC.